The 7 T cell receptor beta chains listed next were all sequenced from one sample in a study of blood T cell repertoires in COVID-19. Measured with immunoSEQ multiplex PCR; TCRdb has only the in-frame clones, and not every one. The sample yields about 170,000 clones, about 88% seen once. The sequenced sample was peripheral blood. The receptors stem from a woman older than 75 with COVID-19, enrolled during active disease.

V gene TRBV11-1 combines with J gene TRBJ2-3, with D maybe TRBD1 (5 bases). V was shortened by 3 bases and J by 2 bases, with 9 bases between the two germline ends. CDR3 size: 14 residues. Germline V gene sequence: CDR1 SGHAT, CDR2 FQDESV (reference sequence). CDR3 sequence: CASSFRQSTDTQYF. Written as DNA, the CDR3 is TGTGCCAGCAGCTTTCGACAGTCCACAGATACGCAGTATTTT.

A word on this clone: This clone may be a read error of a much larger clone one base away. The chain carries TRBV24-1 and TRBJ2-1, with 11 bases that match TRBD2. The length of the CDR3 is 15 residues. Germline CDR1 reads KGHDR; CDR2 reads SFDVKD. The CDR3 is CATSDSGLAANGQFF. The CDR3 DNA reads as TGTGCCACCAGTGATTCGGGACTAGCGGCTAATGGGCAGTTCTTC.

This clone was detected a few times. The chain links TRBV2 to TRBJ1-1, with D maybe TRBD1 (6 bases). The CDR3 is made up of 10 amino acids. Trimming cost V 9 bases and J 7 bases, with 9 bases left between them. CDR1 and CDR2 (germline): SNHLY, FYNNEI. DNA of the CDR3: TGTGCCAGAGGACAGTATGAAGCTTTCTTT. Residues: CARGQYEAFF. Supplemented by reference TRBV2 and TRBJ1-1, the full variable domain reads EPEVTQTPSHQVTQMGQEVILRCVPISNHLYFYWYRQILGQKVEFLVSFYNNEISEKSEIFDDQFSVERPDGSNFTLKIRSTKLEDSAMYFCARGQYEAFFGQGTRLTVV.

This chain connects TRBV29-1 to TRBJ2-1; weak D call: TRBD2 (5 bases). Germline loops: CDR1 SQVTM, CDR2 ANQGSEA. CDR3 length: 16 residues. V lost 2 bases and J lost 7, with 21 bases in between. CDR3 sequence reads: CSVEFRELVIGNEQFF. CDR3 nucleotides: TGCAGCGTTGAATTCCGGGAACTAGTTATCGGAAATGAGCAGTTCTTC.

The chain uses TRBV19 and TRBJ2-1; TRBD2 aligns across 11 bases. CDR3 length: 16 residues. Germline assignment: CDR1 LNHDA and CDR2 SQIVND (reference sequence). V lost 5 bases to trimming and J lost 3 bases; unmatched junction nucleotides: 6. This CDR3 is CASSPRLAGLYNEQFF. The CDR3 DNA reads as TGTGCCAGTAGTCCCAGACTAGCGGGGCTCTACAATGAGCAGTTCTTC.

This rearrangement joins TRBV14 to TRBJ2-1; the match to TRBD2 covers 8 bases. Per the germline V gene, CDR1 is SGHDN and CDR2 is FVKESK. The CDR3 contains 14 residues. V was pared by 6 bases and J by 9 bases, with 10 bases of the junction left unmatched. The CDR3 DNA reads as TGTGCCAGCAGTCCGGGACTAGGGCCCGGTGAGCAGTTCTTC. It codes for CASSPGLGPGEQFF.

V gene TRBV19 combines with J gene TRBJ2-3; TRBD1 matches 7 bases. Germline V gene sequence: CDR1 LNHDA, CDR2 SQIVND (reference sequence). The ends lost 5 bases at V and 1 base at J; junction bases unmatched: 6. The CDR3 loop spans 15 amino acids. Written as DNA, the CDR3 is TGTGCCAGTAGTCGAACAGGGGCTGGCACAGATACGCAGTATTTT. Translating it yields CASSRTGAGTDTQYF.